These T cell receptor beta chains were read from a single sample in a study of CD8 T cells in ankylosing spondylitis. TCRdb recomputed calls from the 5' RACE reads with MiXCR, one row per CDR3 protein. The sample lists 80,000 to 100,000 distinct CDR3 sequences, about 8.5% seen once, with about 9.6% in the top ten. The specimen was blood, either unsorted or a sorted T cell fraction (not recorded which). These receptors were collected from a male donor with ankylosing spondylitis or in good health (not recorded which). CDR3s include the opening cysteine and the closing phenylalanine or tryptophan. The order of the fields is V gene, clone size, J gene, CDR3 protein. Rows give clone size only sometimes, using once, few, many, or a class for an expanded clone.

TRBV12-3/TRBV12-4	many	TRBJ1-2	CASSNEIGGYTF
TRBV20-1	many	TRBJ2-3	CSARDLRRGDTQYF
TRBV12-5	many	TRBJ2-7	CASGPLMHEQYF
TRBV19	many	TRBJ2-4	CASTGTSDIQYF
TRBV27	many	TRBJ2-7	CASSYQGSSYEQYF
TRBV11-2	many	TRBJ2-1	CASTSMLRTGLNEQFF
TRBV12-3/TRBV12-4	many	TRBJ2-2	CASSSPRLPDTGELFF
TRBV4-3	many	TRBJ2-3	CASSQVWTDTQYF
TRBV7-8	.	TRBJ2-1	CASSLGLTYTKFF
TRBV5-4	few	TRBJ2-7	CASSSGLRSYEQYF
TRBV12-3/TRBV12-4	many	TRBJ1-1	CASSGVFEAFF
TRBV12-3/TRBV12-4	many	TRBJ1-1	CASSLGTALTEAFF